The rows below give T cell receptor beta chains drawn from one sample of a study of blood T cells in healthy people across ages. TCRdb reanalysed the 5' RACE reads using MiXCR and keeps one entry per CDR3 protein. Among under 2,000,000 distinct CDR3 sequences, roughly 52% were seen once, and the ten largest hold approximately 2.1%. Input material: blood. The receptor source for this set is a woman aged 40 to 50 in good health. The CDR3 runs from the conserved cysteine through the conserved F or W. A D gene is named only where the DNA matches it firmly. Where a row states a size, it is once, few, many or the class of an expanded clone; other rows omit it.

D,size,V,J,CDR3,DNA
TRBD2,NA,TRBV5-1,TRBJ2-3,CASSAKLAGDGTDTQYF,TGCGCCAGCAGCGCGAAACTAGCGGGAGACGGCACAGATACGCAGTATTTT
TRBD1,NA,TRBV5-1,TRBJ1-1,CASSLEDRGDTEAFF,TGCGCCAGCAGCTTGGAGGACAGGGGGGACACTGAAGCTTTCTTT
NA,NA,TRBV6-5,TRBJ1-1,CASRDQGETEAFF,TGTGCCAGCAGGGACCAGGGAGAAACTGAAGCTTTCTTT
NA,NA,TRBV28,TRBJ2-7,CASSPVTRTYEQYF,TGTGCCAGCAGTCCAGTGACTAGAACCTACGAGCAGTACTTC
TRBD2,few,TRBV7-2,TRBJ2-7,CASSLNGLAYEQYF,TGTGCCAGCAGCTTGAACGGACTAGCCTACGAGCAGTACTTC
NA,NA,TRBV6-5,TRBJ2-1,CASSYDGKSSYNEQFF,TGTGCCAGCAGTTACGATGGGAAAAGCTCCTACAATGAGCAGTTCTTC
NA,NA,TRBV5-1,TRBJ2-5,CASSPGTGTRSYELYF,TGCGCCAGCAGCCCCGGCACAGGTACCCGTTCCTACGAGCTGTACTTC
NA,NA,TRBV29-1,TRBJ1-5,CSVGTDNQPQHF,TGCAGCGTGGGGACGGACAATCAGCCCCAGCATTTT
NA,NA,TRBV28,TRBJ2-7,CASSFLNRVTYEQYF,TGTGCCAGCAGTTTCCTGAACAGGGTAACTTACGAGCAGTACTTC
NA,few,TRBV29-1,TRBJ2-3,CSVDYQGAGTDTQYF,TGCAGCGTTGACTACCAGGGAGCTGGCACAGATACGCAGTATTTT
TRBD1,NA,TRBV2,TRBJ1-5,CASSDQGASNQPQHF,TGTGCCAGCAGTGATCAGGGGGCAAGCAATCAGCCCCAGCATTTT
TRBD1,few,TRBV5-6,TRBJ2-1,CASSSPQGGQDGTYNEQFF,TGTGCCAGCAGCTCCCCCCAGGGGGGACAGGACGGTACCTACAATGAGCAGTTCTTC
NA,NA,TRBV7-2,TRBJ2-7,CASSLIPTGGPYEQYF,TGTGCCAGCAGTCTCATACCGACAGGCGGACCCTACGAGCAGTACTTC
NA,NA,TRBV6-5,TRBJ1-2,CASSYSPSGGANGYTF,TGTGCCAGCAGTTACTCGCCGAGTGGGGGAGCTAATGGCTACACCTTC
NA,NA,TRBV7-2,TRBJ1-4,CASSLTPGATNEKLFF,TGTGCCAGCAGCTTAACCCCAGGGGCCACTAATGAAAAACTGTTTTTT
NA,NA,TRBV10-1,TRBJ2-7,CASSDSGHGNEQYF,TGCGCCAGCAGTGATAGTGGCCACGGAAATGAGCAGTACTTC
NA,NA,TRBV20-1,TRBJ1-6,CSARSGAASSYNSPLHF,TGCAGTGCTAGGTCGGGAGCTGCCAGCTCCTATAATTCACCCCTCCACTTT
TRBD2,NA,TRBV6-5,TRBJ2-5,CASSYSSLAGGPQETQYF,TGTGCCAGCAGTTACTCGTCTTTAGCGGGGGGCCCACAAGAGACCCAGTACTTC